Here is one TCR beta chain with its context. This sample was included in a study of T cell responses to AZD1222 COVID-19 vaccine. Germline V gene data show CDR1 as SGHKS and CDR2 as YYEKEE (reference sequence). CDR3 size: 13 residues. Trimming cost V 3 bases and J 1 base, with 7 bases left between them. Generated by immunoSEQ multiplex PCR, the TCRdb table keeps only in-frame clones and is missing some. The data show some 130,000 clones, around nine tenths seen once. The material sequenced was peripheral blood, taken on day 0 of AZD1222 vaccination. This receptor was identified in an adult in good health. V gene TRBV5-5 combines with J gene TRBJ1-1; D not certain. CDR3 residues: CASSSGANTEAFF. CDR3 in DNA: TGTGCCAGCAGCTCGGGAGCGAACACTGAAGCTTTCTTT.